Presented here are 3 T cell receptor beta chains from one specimen sequenced in a study of T-cell memory formation after mild COVID-19. Each CDR3 protein gets one entry after TCRdb re-called the 5' RACE reads with MiXCR. The sample gives about 45,000 distinct CDR3 sequences, 6% to 8% of which show up once; approximately 1.5% is in the top ten. Sequencing was performed on PBMCs or a T cell subset sorted from them (not recorded which). The receptors were sampled from a man younger than 35 who had mild COVID-19 (a few samples of this study predate the infection). Cell type and time point are not known.

The chain couples TRBV6-2 or TRBV6-3 to TRBJ1-6; D call uncertain. The germline CDR1 and CDR2 sequences are MNHEY and SVGEGT. V lost 10 bases and J lost 6, with 16 bases in between. CDR3 size: 14 residues. Here the CDR3 reads CATRDTESNSPLHF. The CDR3 DNA reads as TGTGCCACCAGAGACACCGAAAGTAATTCACCCCTCCACTTT.

Within the sample, this clonotype is medium-sized (0.01 to 0.1%). The chain employs TRBV12-3 or TRBV12-4 and TRBJ2-2; D uncertain. The V gene lost 6 bases and the J gene lost 0 bases, with 11 bases spanning the gap. The CDR3 has 15 amino acids. Here the CDR3 DNA reads TGTGCCAGCAGGACCGGGTTCCCGAACACCGGGGAGCTGTTTTTT. Protein sequence: CASRTGFPNTGELFF.

This clonotype was counted a few times. The chain employs TRBV5-1 and TRBJ2-7, with TRBD1 identical over 9 bases. Germline V lookup: CDR1 SGHRS, CDR2 YFSETQ. V shed 4 bases, J shed 3 bases, and the junction held 5 bases outside the gene matches. The CDR3 spans 14 residues. In nucleotides, the CDR3 is TGCGCCAGCAGCCCAGGACAGGGGAGCTACGAGCAGTACGTC. Translating it yields CASSPGQGSYEQYV.